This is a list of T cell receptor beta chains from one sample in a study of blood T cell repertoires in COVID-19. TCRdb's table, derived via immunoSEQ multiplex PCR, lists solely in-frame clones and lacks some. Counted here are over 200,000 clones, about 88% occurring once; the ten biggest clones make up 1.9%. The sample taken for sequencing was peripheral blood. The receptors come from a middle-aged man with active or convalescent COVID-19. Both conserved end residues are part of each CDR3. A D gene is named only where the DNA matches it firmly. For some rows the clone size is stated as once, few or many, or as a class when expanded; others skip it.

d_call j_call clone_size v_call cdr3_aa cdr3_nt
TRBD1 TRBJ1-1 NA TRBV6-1 CASSEVKGAVGAFF TGTGCCAGCAGTGAAGTGAAGGGGGCCGTTGGAGCTTTCTTT
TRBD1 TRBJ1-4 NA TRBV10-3 CAISPGTGVEKLFF TGTGCCATCAGCCCCGGGACAGGGGTTGAAAAACTGTTTTTT
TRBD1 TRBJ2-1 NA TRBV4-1 CASSQGQGGAYNEQFF TGCGCCAGCAGCCAAGGACAGGGGGGAGCCTACAATGAGCAGTTCTTC
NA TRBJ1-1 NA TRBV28 CASVRGGDTEAFF TGTGCCAGCGTACGTGGGGGGGACACTGAAGCTTTCTTT
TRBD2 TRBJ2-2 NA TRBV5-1 CASSSTPLAVGAVGELFF TGCGCCAGCAGCTCCACACCTCTAGCGGTGGGAGCGGTCGGGGAGCTGTTTTTT
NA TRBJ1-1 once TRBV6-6 CASKRDTEAFF TGTGCCAGCAAGAGGGACACTGAAGCTTTCTTT
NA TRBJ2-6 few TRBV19 CASSIMSLGANVLTF TGTGCCAGTAGTATCATGAGTTTAGGGGCCAACGTCCTGACTTTC
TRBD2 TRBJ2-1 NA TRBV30 CAWSVGGRAFNEQFF TGTGCCTGGAGTGTCGGCGGGAGGGCCTTCAATGAGCAGTTCTTC
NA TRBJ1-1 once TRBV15 CATSRGTSTSEAFF TGTGCCACCAGCAGGGGGACATCCACCTCTGAAGCTTTCTTT
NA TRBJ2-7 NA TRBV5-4 CASSYHYTYEQYF TGTGCCAGCAGCTACCACTACACCTACGAGCAGTACTTC
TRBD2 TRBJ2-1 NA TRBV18 CASSPPAGGGREQFF TGTGCCAGCTCACCACCGGCGGGGGGTGGAAGGGAGCAGTTCTTC
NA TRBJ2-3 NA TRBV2 CASSDSGDTQYF TGTGCCAGCAGTGACTCGGGAGATACGCAGTATTTT
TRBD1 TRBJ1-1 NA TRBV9 CASSPGTDEAFF TGTGCCAGCAGCCCGGGGACAGATGAAGCTTTCTTT
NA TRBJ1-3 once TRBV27 CASSPRQRSSGNTIYF TGTGCCAGCAGTCCCAGACAGCGAAGCTCTGGAAACACCATATATTTT
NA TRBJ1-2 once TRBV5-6 CASSLRSIGYTF TGTGCCAGCAGCCTCCGGTCTATCGGCTACACCTTC
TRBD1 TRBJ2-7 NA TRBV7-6 CASSPRDRAYEQYF TGTGCCAGCAGCCCCCGGGACAGGGCCTACGAGCAGTACTTC
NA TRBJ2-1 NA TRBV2 CASRRASSGEQFF TGTGCCAGCAGGAGAGCTAGTAGTGGTGAGCAGTTCTTC
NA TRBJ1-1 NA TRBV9 CASSPRTALNTEAFF TGTGCCAGCAGCCCTAGGACAGCCTTGAACACTGAAGCTTTCTTT
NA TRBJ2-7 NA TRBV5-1 CASSSLPGHGDHEQYF TGCGCCAGCAGCTCGCTGCCGGGACATGGAGACCACGAGCAGTACTTC
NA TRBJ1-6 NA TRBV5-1 CASSLSGYNSPLHF TGCGCCAGCAGCTTGTCAGGCTATAATTCACCCCTCCACTTT
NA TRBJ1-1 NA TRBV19 CASSSGVYTEAFF TGTGCCAGTAGTTCAGGGGTATACACTGAAGCTTTCTTT
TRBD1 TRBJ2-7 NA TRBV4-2 CASSQGPRGQGYEQYF TGTGCCAGCAGCCAAGGGCCTAGGGGACAGGGCTACGAGCAGTACTTC
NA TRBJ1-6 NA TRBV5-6 CASSPVDSPLHF TGTGCCAGCAGCCCGGTGGATTCACCCCTCCACTTT
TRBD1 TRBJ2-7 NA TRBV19 CASSSLGQTSSVEQYF TGTGCCAGTAGTTCCCTGGGACAGACCTCGTCGGTCGAGCAGTACTTC
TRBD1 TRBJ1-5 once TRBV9 CASSTPGGYSNQPQHF TGTGCCAGCAGCACCCCAGGGGGCTATAGCAATCAGCCCCAGCATTTT
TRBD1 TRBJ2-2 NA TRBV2 CASSLDRGTGELFF TGTGCCAGCAGTCTGGACAGGGGCACCGGGGAGCTGTTTTTT
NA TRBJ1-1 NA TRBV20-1 CSASGQIYMNTEAFF TGCAGTGCTAGTGGGCAGATTTATATGAACACTGAAGCTTTCTTT
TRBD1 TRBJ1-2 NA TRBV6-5 CASRGTGAGYGYTF TGTGCCAGCAGAGGGACAGGGGCCGGCTATGGCTACACCTTC
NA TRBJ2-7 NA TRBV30 CAWSREHEQYF TGTGCCTGGAGCAGGGAACACGAGCAGTACTTC
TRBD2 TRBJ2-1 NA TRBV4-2 CASRAREVYNEQFF TGTGCCAGCAGGGCTCGGGAGGTCTACAATGAGCAGTTCTTC
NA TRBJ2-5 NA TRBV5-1 CASSLGLRGETQYF TGCGCCAGCAGCCTAGGACTGAGGGGGGAGACCCAGTACTTC
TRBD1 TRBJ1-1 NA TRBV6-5 CASFAGGDTEAFF TGTGCCAGCTTCGCAGGGGGCGACACTGAAGCTTTCTTT
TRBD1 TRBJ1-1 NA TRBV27 CASSSSTGAGEAFF TGTGCCAGCAGCTCCTCGACAGGGGCGGGGGAAGCTTTCTTT
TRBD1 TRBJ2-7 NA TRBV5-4 CASSFGQEQAYEQYF TGTGCCAGCAGCTTTGGACAGGAGCAAGCCTACGAGCAGTACTTC
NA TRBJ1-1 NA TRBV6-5 CASSYSIPDRNTEAFF TGTGCCAGCAGTTACTCGATCCCCGACAGGAACACTGAAGCTTTCTTT
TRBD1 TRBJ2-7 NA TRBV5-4 CASSLVATGIIIPYEQYF TGTGCCAGCAGCTTGGTTGCGACAGGGATAATCATACCCTACGAGCAGTACTTC
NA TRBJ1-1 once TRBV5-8 CASSLEQQNTEAFF TGTGCCAGCAGCTTGGAACAGCAGAACACTGAAGCTTTCTTT
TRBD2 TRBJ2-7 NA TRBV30 CAWTHRGVEQYF TGTGCCTGGACTCATCGGGGGGTCGAGCAGTACTTC
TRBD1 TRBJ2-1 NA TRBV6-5 CASSYPPGQGYNEQFF TGTGCCAGCAGTTACCCGCCGGGACAGGGATACAATGAGCAGTTCTTC
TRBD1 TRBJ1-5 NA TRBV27 CASMYRQGPFPQHF TGTGCCAGCATGTATCGACAGGGACCCTTCCCCCAGCATTTT
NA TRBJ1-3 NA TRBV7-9 CASSLVLGVGNTIYF TGTGCCAGCAGCTTAGTCCTCGGGGTTGGAAACACCATATATTTT
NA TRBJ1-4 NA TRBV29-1 CSVHDSSWEKLFF TGCAGCGTCCACGACAGCAGCTGGGAAAAACTGTTTTTT